The 15 T cell receptor beta chains below all came from one sample that was sequenced in a study of blood T cell repertoires in COVID-19. Profiling relied on immunoSEQ multiplex PCR, and the TCRdb table lists in-frame clones only, not all of them. The sample lists tens of thousands of clones, 80% occurring once. What was sequenced was peripheral blood. The receptors shown here come from a woman aged 80 or older with acute or convalescent COVID-19.

The V and J genes are TRBV6-5 and TRBJ1-2, with D possibly TRBD1 on 6 matching bases. Germline loops: CDR1 MNHEY, CDR2 SVGAGI. The V end lost 6 bases, the J end lost 8 bases, and 13 bases lay between the germline ends. This CDR3 spans 12 amino acids. CDR3 sequence: CASSLQGWGYTF. CDR3 DNA sequence: TGTGCCAGCAGCCTGCAGGGGTGGGGCTACACCTTC.

CDR3: CSVVTGAEGYTF. The CDR3, as DNA: TGCAGCGTAGTGACAGGGGCGGAGGGCTACACCTTC. The chain combines TRBV29-1 with TRBJ1-2, with 8 bases identical to TRBD1. CDR3 size: 12 residues. Germline loops: CDR1 SQVTM, CDR2 ANQGSEA. Losses at the gene ends were 6 bases for V and 8 bases for J; bases not matched to a gene: 8. Combining the CDR3 with reference TRBV29-1 and TRBJ1-2 gives the whole variable domain SAVISQKPSRDICQRGTSLTIQCQVDSQVTMMFWYRQQPGQSLTLIATANQGSEATYESGFVIDKFPISRPNLTFSTLTVSNMSPEDSSIYLCSVVTGAEGYTFGSGTRLTVV.

The chain has TRBV3-1 (or the pseudogene TRBV3-2) and TRBJ1-1; 7 bases agree with TRBD1. The CDR3 is made up of 16 amino acids. Germline V gene lookup returns CDR1 LGHDT and CDR2 YNNKEL (reference sequence). J was trimmed by 0 bases and V by 1 base; bases with no gene match: 5. The CDR3 is CASSQGWGQLNTEAFF. CDR3 DNA sequence: TGTGCCAGCAGCCAAGGGTGGGGACAGTTGAACACTGAAGCTTTCTTT.

This clone appeared a single time. The chain has TRBV19 and TRBJ2-7; TRBD2 matches 15 bases. The trim removed 7 bases at V and 2 bases at J, leaving 12 bases unmatched. From germline, CDR1 is LNHDA and CDR2 SQIVND (reference sequence). The CDR3 length is 18 residues. CDR3 sequence: CASTPGGLAGGRTYEQYF. The CDR3, as DNA: TGTGCCAGTACCCCGGGGGGACTAGCGGGGGGCCGAACCTACGAGCAGTACTTC.

The rearrangement uses TRBV5-1 and TRBJ2-2; TRBD1 aligns across 7 bases. Germline values: CDR1 SGHRS, CDR2 YFSETQ. V lost 6 bases, J lost 0 bases, and 5 bases stayed unmatched. CDR3 length equals 15 residues. CDR3 bases: TGCGCCAGCATACCCGGGACAGCGAACACCGGGGAGCTGTTTTTT. This codes for CASIPGTANTGELFF.

The J gene is TRBJ1-3, the V gene TRBV6-5; D not certain. Deletions cut 5 bases from V and 0 bases from J, with 11 bases between. The CDR3 is made up of 15 amino acids. CDR1 is MNHEY, CDR2 SVGAGI, per germline. The CDR3 DNA is TGTGCCAGCAGTCTACCGGGAGGCTCTGGAAACACCATATATTTT. Protein: CASSLPGGSGNTIYF.

DNA of the CDR3: TGCGCCAGCAGCCGGAGTATGGACGGGGAGCTGTTTTTT. It encodes CASSRSMDGELFF. This chain joins TRBV4-1 and TRBJ2-2; D gene uncertain. V was cut by 4 bases and J by 7 bases, with 10 bases left in between. The CDR3 is 13 residues long. The germline V gene encodes CDR1 MGHRA and CDR2 YSYEKL.

This clone was detected only a few times. The rearrangement links TRBV2 to TRBJ1-2; tentative D call: TRBD1 (5 bases). Germline assignment: CDR1 SNHLY and CDR2 FYNNEI. The CDR3 has 13 residues. V shed 0 bases and J shed 8 bases, with 10 bases lying between them. The CDR3 spells CASSEAGVGGYTF. CDR3 nucleotide sequence: TGTGCCAGCAGTGAAGCAGGGGTCGGGGGCTACACCTTC.

Concerning this clone itself: One end of the junction is discordant with germline, which a read error may explain. The chain is built from TRBV4-1 and TRBJ2-2; 7 bases line up with TRBD1. CDR1 is MGHRA and CDR2 is YSYEKL in the germline V gene. The length of the CDR3 is 14 residues. Here the CDR3 DNA reads TGCGCCAGCAGCCAAGGACAGGGACACCGGGGAGCTGTTTTT. Translation: CASSQGQGHRGAVF.

The chain employs TRBV7-2 and TRBJ1-3; 12 bases line up with TRBD1. From germline, CDR1 is SGHTA and CDR2 FQGNSA. V was clipped by 3 bases and J by 7 bases; unmatched bases: 16. The CDR3 is 19 residues long. Here the CDR3 reads CASSFPPGQGAQRRNTIYF. The DNA of the CDR3 is TGTGCCAGCAGCTTTCCACCGGGACAGGGGGCGCAGCGCCGGAACACCATATATTTT. Filled out from reference TRBV7-2 and TRBJ1-3, the complete variable domain reads GAGVSQSPSNKVTEKGKDVELRCDPISGHTALYWYRQSLGQGLEFLIYFQGNSAPDKSGLPSDRFSAERTGGSVSTLTIQRTQQEDSAVYLCASSFPPGQGAQRRNTIYFGEGSWLTVV.

This chain connects TRBV7-9 to TRBJ2-7; D gene ambiguous. The germline V gene encodes CDR1 SEHNR and CDR2 FQNEAQ (reference sequence). The CDR3 has 13 amino acids. V was cut by 5 bases and J by 5 bases, with 13 bases left in between. The CDR3 region is CASSALLKHEQYF. In DNA, the CDR3 is TGTGCCAGCAGCGCCTTACTCAAGCACGAGCAGTACTTC.

The gene calls are TRBV2 and TRBJ2-7, with 15 bases that match TRBD2. Trimming cost V 6 bases and J 3 bases; bases outside gene matches: 6. The CDR3 has 16 amino acids. Germline V gene lookup returns CDR1 SNHLY and CDR2 FYNNEI. Here the CDR3 reads CASSPGLAGGFYEQYF. For the CDR3, the DNA is TGTGCCAGCAGCCCCGGACTAGCGGGAGGGTTCTACGAGCAGTACTTC. The full variable domain, rest sourced from reference TRBV2 and TRBJ2-7, is EPEVTQTPSHQVTQMGQEVILRCVPISNHLYFYWYRQILGQKVEFLVSFYNNEISEKSEIFDDQFSVERPDGSNFTLKIRSTKLEDSAMYFCASSPGLAGGFYEQYFGPGTRLTVT.

This chain connects TRBV7-8 to TRBJ2-7; TRBD2 matches at 13 bases. Trimming took 1 base from V and 3 from J; bases not matched to a gene: 6. Germline-derived CDR1 and CDR2 are SGHVS and FQNEAQ. There are 17 residues in the CDR3. CDR3 region: CASSLGGLAGQNYEQYF. Written as DNA, the CDR3 is TGTGCCAGCAGCTTAGGGGGACTAGCGGGACAAAACTACGAGCAGTACTTC.

This sequence joins TRBV5-5 and TRBJ2-7; tentatively, D is TRBD2 (5 bases). Germline CDR1 and CDR2: SGHKS and YYEKEE (reference sequence). The CDR3 consists of 15 residues. The V gene lost 4 bases and the J gene lost 2 bases, with 16 bases spanning the gap. The CDR3, as DNA: TGTGCCAGCAGCCCTAGGTCTCCCGGGGCCTACGAGCAGTACTTC. Translating gives CASSPRSPGAYEQYF.

V usage is TRBV4-2 and J usage is TRBJ2-3, with D perhaps matching TRBD2 (6 bases). CDR3 length: 17 residues. Looked up from germline, CDR1 is LGHNA and CDR2 is YNFKEQ. Deletions cut 4 bases from V and 3 bases from J, with 20 bases between. CDR3 amino acids: CASSPRTGGERTDTQYF. The CDR3 DNA follows: TGTGCCAGCAGCCCCCGGACCGGCGGGGAAAGGACAGATACGCAGTATTTT.